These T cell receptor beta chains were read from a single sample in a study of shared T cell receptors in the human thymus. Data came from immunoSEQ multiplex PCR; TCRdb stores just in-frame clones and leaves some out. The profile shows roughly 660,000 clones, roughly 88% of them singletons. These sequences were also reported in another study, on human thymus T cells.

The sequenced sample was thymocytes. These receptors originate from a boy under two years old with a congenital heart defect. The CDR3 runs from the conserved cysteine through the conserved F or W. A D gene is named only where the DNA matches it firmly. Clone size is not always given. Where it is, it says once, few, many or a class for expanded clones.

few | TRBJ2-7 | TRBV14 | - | TGTGCCAGCAGCCAAGGACGCCATGGAGCTTACGAGCAGTACTTC | CASSQGRHGAYEQYF
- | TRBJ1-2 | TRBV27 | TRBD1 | TGTGCCAGCAGACTGGACAGGGGGGACTATGGCTACACCTTC | CASRLDRGDYGYTF
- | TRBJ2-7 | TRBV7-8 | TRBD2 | TGTGCCAGCAGCCCCTCCACAGGACTGGATTTGACTAGCGGGAGCGGTTACGAGCAGTACTTC | CASSPSTGLDLTSGSGYEQYF
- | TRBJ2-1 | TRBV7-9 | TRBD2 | TGTGCCAGCAGCCTAGGGACTAGCGTGGATGAGCAGTTCTTC | CASSLGTSVDEQFF
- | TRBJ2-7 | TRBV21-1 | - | TGTGCCAGCAGATGGGGACTAGCCCCAAGGAGGGCCCACGAGCAGTACTTC | CASRWGLAPRRAHEQYF
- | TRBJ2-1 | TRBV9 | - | TGTGCCAGCAGCGCCCCCTGGGGCGGGGTTGCGCCTGAGCAGTTCTTC | CASSAPWGGVAPEQFF
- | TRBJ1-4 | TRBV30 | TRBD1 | TGTGCCTGGGTCGCGACAGGGGGCAAAGAAAAACTGTTTTTT | CAWVATGGKEKLFF
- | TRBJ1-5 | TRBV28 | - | TGTGCCAGCAGTTTACCGGGGAGCAATCAGCCCCAGCATTTT | CASSLPGSNQPQHF
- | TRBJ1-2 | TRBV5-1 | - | TGCGCCAGCAACTCGGGGGAGGGCTATGGCTACACCTTC | CASNSGEGYGYTF
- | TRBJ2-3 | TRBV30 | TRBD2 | TGTGCCTGGAGGGCCGCGGGACTAGCGGACACAGATACGCAGTATTTT | CAWRAAGLADTDTQYF